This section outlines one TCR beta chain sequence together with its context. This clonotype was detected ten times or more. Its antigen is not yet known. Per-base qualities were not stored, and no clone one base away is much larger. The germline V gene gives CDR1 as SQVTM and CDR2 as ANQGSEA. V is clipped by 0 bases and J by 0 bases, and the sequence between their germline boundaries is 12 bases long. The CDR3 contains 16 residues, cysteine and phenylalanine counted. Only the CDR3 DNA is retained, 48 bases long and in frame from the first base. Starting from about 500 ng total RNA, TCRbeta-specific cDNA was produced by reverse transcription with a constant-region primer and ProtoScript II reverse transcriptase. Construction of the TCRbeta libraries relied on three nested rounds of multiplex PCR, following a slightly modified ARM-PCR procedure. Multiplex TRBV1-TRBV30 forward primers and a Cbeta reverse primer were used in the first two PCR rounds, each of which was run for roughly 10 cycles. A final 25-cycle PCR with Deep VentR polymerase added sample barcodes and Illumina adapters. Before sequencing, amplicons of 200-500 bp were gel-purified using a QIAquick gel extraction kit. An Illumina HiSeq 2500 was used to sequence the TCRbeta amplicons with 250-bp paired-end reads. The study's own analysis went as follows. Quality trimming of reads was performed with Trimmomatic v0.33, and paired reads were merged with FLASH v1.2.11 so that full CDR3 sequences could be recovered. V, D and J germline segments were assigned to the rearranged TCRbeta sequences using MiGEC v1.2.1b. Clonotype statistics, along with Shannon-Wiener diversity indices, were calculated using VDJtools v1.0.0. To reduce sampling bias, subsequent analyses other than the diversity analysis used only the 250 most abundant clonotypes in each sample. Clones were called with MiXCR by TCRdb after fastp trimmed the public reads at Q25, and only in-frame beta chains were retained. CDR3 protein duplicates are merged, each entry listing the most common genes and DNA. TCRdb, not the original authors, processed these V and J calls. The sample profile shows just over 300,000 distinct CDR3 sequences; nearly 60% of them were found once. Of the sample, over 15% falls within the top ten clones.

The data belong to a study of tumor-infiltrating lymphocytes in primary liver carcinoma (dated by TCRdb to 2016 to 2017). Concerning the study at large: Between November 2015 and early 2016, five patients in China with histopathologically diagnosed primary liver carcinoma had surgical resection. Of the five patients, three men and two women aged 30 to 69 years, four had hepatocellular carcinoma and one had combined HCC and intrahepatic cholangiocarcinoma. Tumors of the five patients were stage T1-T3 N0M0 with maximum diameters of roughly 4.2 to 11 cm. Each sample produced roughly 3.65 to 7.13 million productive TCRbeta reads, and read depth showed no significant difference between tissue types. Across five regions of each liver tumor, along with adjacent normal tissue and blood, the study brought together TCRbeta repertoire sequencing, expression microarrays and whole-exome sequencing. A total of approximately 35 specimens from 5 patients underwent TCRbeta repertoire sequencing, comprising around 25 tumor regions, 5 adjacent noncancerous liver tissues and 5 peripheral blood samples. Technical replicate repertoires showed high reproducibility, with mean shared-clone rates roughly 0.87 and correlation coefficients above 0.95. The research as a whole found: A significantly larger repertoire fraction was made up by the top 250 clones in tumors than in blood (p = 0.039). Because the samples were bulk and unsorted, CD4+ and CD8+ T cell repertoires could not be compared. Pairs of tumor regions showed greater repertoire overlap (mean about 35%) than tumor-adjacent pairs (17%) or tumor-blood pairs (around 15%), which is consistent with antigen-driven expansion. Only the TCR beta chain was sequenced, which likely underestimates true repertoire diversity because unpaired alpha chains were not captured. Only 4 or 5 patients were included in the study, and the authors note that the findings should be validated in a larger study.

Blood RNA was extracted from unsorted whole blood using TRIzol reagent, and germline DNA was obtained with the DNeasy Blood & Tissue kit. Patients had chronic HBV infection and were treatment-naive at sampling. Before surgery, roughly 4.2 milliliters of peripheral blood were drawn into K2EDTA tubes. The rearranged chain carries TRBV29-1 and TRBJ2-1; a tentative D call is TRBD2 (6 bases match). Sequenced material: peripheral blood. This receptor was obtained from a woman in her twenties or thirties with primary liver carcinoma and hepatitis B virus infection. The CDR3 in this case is CSVEEGGVLSYNEQFF. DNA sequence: TGCAGCGTTGAAGAGGGCGGGGTCCTCTCCTACAATGAGCAGTTCTTC.